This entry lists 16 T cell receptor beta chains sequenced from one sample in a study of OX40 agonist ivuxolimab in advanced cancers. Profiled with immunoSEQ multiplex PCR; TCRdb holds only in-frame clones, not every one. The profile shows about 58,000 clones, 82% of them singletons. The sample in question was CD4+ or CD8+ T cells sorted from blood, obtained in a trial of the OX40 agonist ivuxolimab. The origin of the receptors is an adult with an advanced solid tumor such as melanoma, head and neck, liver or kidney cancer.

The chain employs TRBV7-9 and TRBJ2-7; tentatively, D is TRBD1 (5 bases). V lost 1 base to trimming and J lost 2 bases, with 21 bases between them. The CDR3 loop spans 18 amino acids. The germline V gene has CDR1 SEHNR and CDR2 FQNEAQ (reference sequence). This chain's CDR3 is CASSLGETVNHLPYEQYF. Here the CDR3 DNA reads TGTGCCAGCAGCTTAGGCGAGACAGTTAACCACCTTCCCTACGAGCAGTACTTC. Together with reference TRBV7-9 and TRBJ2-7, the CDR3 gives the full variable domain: DTGVSQNPRHKITKRGQNVTFRCDPISEHNRLYWYRQTLGQGPEFLTYFQNEAQLEKSRLLSDRFSAERPKGSFSTLEIQRTEQGDSAMYLCASSLGETVNHLPYEQYFGPGTRLTVT.

The CDR3 region is CATSRARSSRETQYF. DNA for the CDR3: TGTGCCACCAGCAGAGCGAGGTCAAGTCGGGAGACCCAGTACTTC. The rearrangement links TRBV15 to TRBJ2-5, with D hard to call. Germline CDR1 and CDR2: LNHNV and YYDKDF (reference sequence). V was pared by 1 base and J by 5 bases, with 14 bases between. The CDR3 contains 15 residues.

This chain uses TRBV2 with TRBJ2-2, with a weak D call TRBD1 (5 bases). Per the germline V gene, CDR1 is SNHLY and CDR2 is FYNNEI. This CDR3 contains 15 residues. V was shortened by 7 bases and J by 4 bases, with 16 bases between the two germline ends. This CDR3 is CASTLGALPTGELFF. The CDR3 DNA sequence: TGTGCCAGCACCCTAGGGGCCTTACCCACCGGGGAGCTGTTTTTT. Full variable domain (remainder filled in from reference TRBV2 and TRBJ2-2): EPEVTQTPSHQVTQMGQEVILRCVPISNHLYFYWYRQILGQKVEFLVSFYNNEISEKSEIFDDQFSVERPDGSNFTLKIRSTKLEDSAMYFCASTLGALPTGELFFGEGSRLTVL.

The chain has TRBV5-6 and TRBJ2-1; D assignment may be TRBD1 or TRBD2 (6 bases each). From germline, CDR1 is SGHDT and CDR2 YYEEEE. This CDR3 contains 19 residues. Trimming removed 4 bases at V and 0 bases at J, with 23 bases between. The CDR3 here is CASSRGGPFLPSSYNEQFF. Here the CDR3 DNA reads TGTGCCAGCAGCAGAGGGGGGCCCTTTCTTCCGAGCTCCTACAATGAGCAGTTCTTC.

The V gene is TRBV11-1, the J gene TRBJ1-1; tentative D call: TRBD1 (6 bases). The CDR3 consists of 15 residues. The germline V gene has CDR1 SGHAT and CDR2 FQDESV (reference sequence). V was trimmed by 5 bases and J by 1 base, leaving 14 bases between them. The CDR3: CASSRLTGSNTEAFF. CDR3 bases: TGTGCCAGCAGCCGCCTGACAGGATCGAACACTGAAGCTTTCTTT. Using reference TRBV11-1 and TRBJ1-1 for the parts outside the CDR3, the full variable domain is EAEVAQSPRYKITEKSQAVAFWCDPISGHATLYWYRQILGQGPELLVQFQDESVVDDSQLPKDRFSAERLKGVDSTLKIQPAELGDSAMYLCASSRLTGSNTEAFFGQGTRLTVV.

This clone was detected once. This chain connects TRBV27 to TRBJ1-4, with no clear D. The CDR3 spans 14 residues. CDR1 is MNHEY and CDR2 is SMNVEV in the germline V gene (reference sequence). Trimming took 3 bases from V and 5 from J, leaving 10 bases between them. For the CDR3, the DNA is TGTGCCAGCAGTTTCTCTGGTAGGAATGAAAAACTGTTTTTT. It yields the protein CASSFSGRNEKLFF.

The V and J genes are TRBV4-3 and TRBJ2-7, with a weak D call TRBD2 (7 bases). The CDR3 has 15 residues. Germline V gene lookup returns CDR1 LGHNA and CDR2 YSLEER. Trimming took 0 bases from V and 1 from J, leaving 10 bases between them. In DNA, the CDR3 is TGCGCCAGCAGCCAAGAGCGGGGGCCGTCCTACGAGCAGTACTTC. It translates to CASSQERGPSYEQYF.

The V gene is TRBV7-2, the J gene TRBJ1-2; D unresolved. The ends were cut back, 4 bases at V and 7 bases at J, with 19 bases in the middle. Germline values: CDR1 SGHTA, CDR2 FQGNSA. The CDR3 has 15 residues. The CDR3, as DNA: TGTGCCAGCAGCTCGGACTTCTCGCCCGCATCTGGCTACACCTTC. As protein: CASSSDFSPASGYTF.

The chain's CDR3 is CASSQDLQGYGYTF. The CDR3, as DNA: TGTGCCAGCAGCCAAGATCTTCAGGGCTATGGCTACACCTTC. The rearrangement uses TRBV4-2 and TRBJ1-2; D perhaps matches TRBD1 (5 bases). The CDR3 has 14 amino acids. V was shortened by 0 bases and J by 4 bases, with 9 bases between the two germline ends. Germline CDR1 is LGHNA and CDR2 is YNFKEQ.

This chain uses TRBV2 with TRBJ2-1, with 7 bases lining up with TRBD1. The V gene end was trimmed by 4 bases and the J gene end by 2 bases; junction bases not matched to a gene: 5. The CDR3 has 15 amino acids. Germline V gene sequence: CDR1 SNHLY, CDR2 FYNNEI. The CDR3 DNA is TGTGCCAGCAGTGCCGGGACAGTCCCCTACAATGAGCAGTTCTTC. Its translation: CASSAGTVPYNEQFF. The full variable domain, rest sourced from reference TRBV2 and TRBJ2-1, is EPEVTQTPSHQVTQMGQEVILRCVPISNHLYFYWYRQILGQKVEFLVSFYNNEISEKSEIFDDQFSVERPDGSNFTLKIRSTKLEDSAMYFCASSAGTVPYNEQFFGPGTRLTVL.

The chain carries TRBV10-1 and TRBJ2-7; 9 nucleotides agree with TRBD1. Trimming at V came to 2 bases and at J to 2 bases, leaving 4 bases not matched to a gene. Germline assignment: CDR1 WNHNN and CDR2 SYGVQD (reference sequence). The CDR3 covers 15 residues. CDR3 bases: TGCGCCAGCAGTGAGGAGGGGACAGGGCCCTACGAGCAGTACTTC. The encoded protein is CASSEEGTGPYEQYF.

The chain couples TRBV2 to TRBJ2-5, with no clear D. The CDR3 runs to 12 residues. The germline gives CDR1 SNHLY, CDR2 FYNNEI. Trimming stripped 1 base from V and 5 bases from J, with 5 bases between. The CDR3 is CASSEVGETQYF. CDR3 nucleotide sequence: TGTGCCAGCAGTGAAGTTGGGGAGACCCAGTACTTC.

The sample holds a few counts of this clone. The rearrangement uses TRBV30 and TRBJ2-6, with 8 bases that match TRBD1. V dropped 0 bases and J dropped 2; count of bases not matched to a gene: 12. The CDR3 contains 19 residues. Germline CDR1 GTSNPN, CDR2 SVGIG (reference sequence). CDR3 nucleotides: TGTGCCTGGAGTGTACTGTGGGGCAGGGGGCAAACTGGGGCCAACGTCCTGACTTTC. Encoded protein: CAWSVLWGRGQTGANVLTF.

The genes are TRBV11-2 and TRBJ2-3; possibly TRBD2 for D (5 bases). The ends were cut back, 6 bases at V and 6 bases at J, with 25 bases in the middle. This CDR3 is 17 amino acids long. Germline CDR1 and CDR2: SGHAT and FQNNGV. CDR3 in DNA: TGTGCCAGCAGACCATATCCGCTTGAGCGGCCAAGGGATACGCAGTATTTT. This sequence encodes CASRPYPLERPRDTQYF.

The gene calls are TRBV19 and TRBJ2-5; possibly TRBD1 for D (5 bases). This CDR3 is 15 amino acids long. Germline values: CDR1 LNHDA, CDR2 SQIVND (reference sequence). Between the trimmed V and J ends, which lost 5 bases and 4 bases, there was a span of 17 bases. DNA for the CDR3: TGTGCCAGTAGTCCCAGGGATGGGTTAGTAGAGACCCAGTACTTC. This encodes CASSPRDGLVETQYF.

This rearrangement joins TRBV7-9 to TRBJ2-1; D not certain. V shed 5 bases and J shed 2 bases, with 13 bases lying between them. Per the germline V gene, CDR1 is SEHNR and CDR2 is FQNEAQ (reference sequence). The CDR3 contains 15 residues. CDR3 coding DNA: TGTGCCAGCAGCCCCCTCAGGACGGCCTACAATGAGCAGTTCTTC. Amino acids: CASSPLRTAYNEQFF.